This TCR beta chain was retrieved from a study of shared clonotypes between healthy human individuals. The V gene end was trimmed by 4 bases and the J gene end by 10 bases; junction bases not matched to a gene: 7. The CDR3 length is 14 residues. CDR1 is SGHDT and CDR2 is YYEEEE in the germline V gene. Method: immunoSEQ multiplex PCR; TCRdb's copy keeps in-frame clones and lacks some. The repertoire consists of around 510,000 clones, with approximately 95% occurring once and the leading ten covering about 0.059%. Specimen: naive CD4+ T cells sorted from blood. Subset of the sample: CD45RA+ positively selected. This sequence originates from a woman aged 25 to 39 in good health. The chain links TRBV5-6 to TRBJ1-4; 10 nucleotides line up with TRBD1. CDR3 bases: TGTGCCAGCAGCGTGGGACAGGGGCTTCGAAAACTGTTTTTT. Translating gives CASSVGQGLRKLFF.